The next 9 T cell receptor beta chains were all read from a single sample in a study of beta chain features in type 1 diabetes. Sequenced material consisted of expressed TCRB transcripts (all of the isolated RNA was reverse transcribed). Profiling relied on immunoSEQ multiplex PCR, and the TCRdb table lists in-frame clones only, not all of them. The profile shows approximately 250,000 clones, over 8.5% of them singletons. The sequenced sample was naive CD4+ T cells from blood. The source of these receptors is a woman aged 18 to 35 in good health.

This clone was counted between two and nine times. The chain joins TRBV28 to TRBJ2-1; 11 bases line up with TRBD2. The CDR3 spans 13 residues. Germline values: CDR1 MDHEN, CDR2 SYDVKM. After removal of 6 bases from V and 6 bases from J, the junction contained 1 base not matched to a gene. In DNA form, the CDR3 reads TGTGCCAGCAGGACTAGCGGGGTCAATGAGCAGTTCTTC. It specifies CASRTSGVNEQFF.

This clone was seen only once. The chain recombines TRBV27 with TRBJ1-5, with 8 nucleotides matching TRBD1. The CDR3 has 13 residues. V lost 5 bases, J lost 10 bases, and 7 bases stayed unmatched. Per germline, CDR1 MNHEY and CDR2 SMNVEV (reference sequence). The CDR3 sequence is CASSADRGVPQHF. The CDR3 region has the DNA TGTGCCAGCAGTGCTGACAGGGGTGTTCCCCAGCATTTT.

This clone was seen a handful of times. DNA for the CDR3: TGTGCCAGCAGTCACGGGACAGGGAAGTTTTCAGAGACCCAGTACTTC. Encoded protein: CASSHGTGKFSETQYF. The rearrangement links TRBV28 to TRBJ2-5; 9 bases map to TRBD1. CDR1 MDHEN and CDR2 SYDVKM come from the germline V gene. This CDR3 spans 16 amino acids. J lost 4 bases, V lost 5 bases, and 11 bases had no gene match. Full variable domain (outside the CDR3, taken from reference TRBV28 and TRBJ2-5): DVKVTQSSRYLVKRTGEKVFLECVQDMDHENMFWYRQDPGLGLRLIYFSYDVKMKEKGDIPEGYSVSREKKERFSLILESASTNQTSMYLCASSHGTGKFSETQYFGPGTRLLVL.

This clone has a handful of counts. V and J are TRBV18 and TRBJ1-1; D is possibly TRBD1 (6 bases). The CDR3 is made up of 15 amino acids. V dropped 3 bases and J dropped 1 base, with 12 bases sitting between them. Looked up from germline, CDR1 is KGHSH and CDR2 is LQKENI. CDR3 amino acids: CASSPTTGSNTEAFF. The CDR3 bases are TGTGCCAGCTCACCGACGACAGGATCGAACACTGAAGCTTTCTTT.

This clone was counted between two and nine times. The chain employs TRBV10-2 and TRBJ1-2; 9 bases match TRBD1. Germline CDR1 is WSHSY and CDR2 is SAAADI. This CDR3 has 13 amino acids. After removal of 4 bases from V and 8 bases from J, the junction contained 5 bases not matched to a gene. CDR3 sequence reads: CASSAGTGKGYTF. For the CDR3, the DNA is TGCGCCAGCAGTGCCGGGACAGGGAAGGGCTACACCTTC.

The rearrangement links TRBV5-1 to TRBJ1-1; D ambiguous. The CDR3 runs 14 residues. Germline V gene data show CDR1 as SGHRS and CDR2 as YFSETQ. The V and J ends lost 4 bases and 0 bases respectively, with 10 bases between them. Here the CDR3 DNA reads TGCGCCAGCAGCGAGGCTGCCATGAACACTGAAGCTTTCTTT. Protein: CASSEAAMNTEAFF. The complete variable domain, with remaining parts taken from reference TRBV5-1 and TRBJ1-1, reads KAGVTQTPRYLIKTRGQQVTLSCSPISGHRSVSWYQQTPGQGLQFLFEYFSETQRNKGNFPGRFSGRQFSNSRSEMNVSTLELGDSALYLCASSEAAMNTEAFFGQGTRLTVV.

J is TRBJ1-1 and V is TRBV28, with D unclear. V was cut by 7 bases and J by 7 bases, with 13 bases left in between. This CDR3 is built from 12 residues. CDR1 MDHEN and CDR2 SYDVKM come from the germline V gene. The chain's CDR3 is CASTHRGLEAFF. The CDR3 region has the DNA TGTGCCAGCACCCACCGCGGTCTTGAAGCTTTCTTT.

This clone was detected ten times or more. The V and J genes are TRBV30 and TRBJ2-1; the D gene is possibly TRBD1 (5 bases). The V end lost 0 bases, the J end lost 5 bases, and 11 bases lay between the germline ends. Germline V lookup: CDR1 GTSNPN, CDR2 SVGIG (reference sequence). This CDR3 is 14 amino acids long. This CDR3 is CAWSVLPGNNEQFF. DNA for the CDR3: TGTGCCTGGAGTGTACTCCCAGGGAACAATGAGCAGTTCTTC.

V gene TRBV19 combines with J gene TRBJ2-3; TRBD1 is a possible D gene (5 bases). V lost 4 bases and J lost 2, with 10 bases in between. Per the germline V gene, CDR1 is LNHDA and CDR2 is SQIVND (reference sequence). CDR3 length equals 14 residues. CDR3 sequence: CASSTYGATDTQYF. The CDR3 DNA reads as TGTGCCAGTAGTACCTATGGGGCCACAGATACGCAGTATTTT.